This note documents a single TCR beta chain sequence. The data stem from a study of OX40 agonist ivuxolimab in advanced cancers. The protocol was immunoSEQ multiplex PCR, while the TCRdb copy is restricted to in-frame clones and leaves out a portion. This sample has roughly 110,000 clones; under 95% occur once, and the top ten carry approximately 1.3%. V lost 5 bases and J lost 7; bases outside the gene matches: 10. CDR1 and CDR2 from the germline V gene are SGHVS and FQNEAQ. CDR3 length: 15 residues. This receptor was taken from an adult with an advanced solid tumor such as melanoma, head and neck, liver or kidney cancer. The sequencing here drew on CD4+ or CD8+ T cells sorted from blood, taken in a trial of the OX40 agonist ivuxolimab. The chain is built from TRBV7-8 and TRBJ1-5, with 8 bases fitting TRBD1. CDR3 protein: CASSGGTGLVQPQHF. The CDR3 DNA follows: TGTGCCAGCAGCGGCGGGACAGGCCTCGTGCAGCCCCAGCATTTT.